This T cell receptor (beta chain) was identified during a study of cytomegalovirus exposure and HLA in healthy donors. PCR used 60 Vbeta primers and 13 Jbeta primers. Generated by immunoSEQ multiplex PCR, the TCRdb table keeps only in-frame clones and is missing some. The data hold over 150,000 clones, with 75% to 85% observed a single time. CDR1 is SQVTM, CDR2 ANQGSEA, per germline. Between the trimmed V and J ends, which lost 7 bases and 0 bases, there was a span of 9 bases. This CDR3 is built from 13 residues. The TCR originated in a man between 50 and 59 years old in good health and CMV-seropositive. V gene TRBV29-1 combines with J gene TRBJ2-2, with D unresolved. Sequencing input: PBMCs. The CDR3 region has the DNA TGCAGCGCGATTAACACGAACACCGGGGAGCTGTTTTTT. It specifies CSAINTNTGELFF.